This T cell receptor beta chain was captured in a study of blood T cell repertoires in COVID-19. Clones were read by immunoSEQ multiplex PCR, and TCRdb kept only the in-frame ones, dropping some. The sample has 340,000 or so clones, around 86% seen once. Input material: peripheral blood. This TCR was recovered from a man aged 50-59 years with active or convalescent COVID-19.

CDR3 residues: CASSPGNEKLFF. DNA of the CDR3: TGTGCCAGCAGCCCCGGTAATGAAAAACTGTTTTTT. V gene TRBV28 combines with J gene TRBJ1-4; D is unresolved. Germline V gene data show CDR1 as MDHEN and CDR2 as SYDVKM. The ends were cut back, 6 bases at V and 4 bases at J, with 6 bases in the middle. The CDR3 totals 12 residues.